These 14 T cell receptor beta chains were sequenced from one sample in a study of blood T cell repertoires in COVID-19. Produced via immunoSEQ multiplex PCR; TCRdb's table is partial and in-frame only. The sample records some 96,000 clones, about nine tenths being singletons. The sample comprised peripheral blood. The receptors come from a man between 45 and 60 years old with acute or convalescent COVID-19.

The chain employs TRBV12-5 and TRBJ2-7, with 8 bases identical to TRBD1. This CDR3 spans 12 amino acids. Germline CDR1 is LGHNT and CDR2 is FRNRAP. J gave up 6 bases and V 4 bases, and 2 bases lay outside the gene matches. CDR3 amino acids: CASGSGGPEQYF. The CDR3 DNA reads as TGTGCTAGTGGTTCAGGGGGCCCCGAGCAGTACTTC.

The gene calls are TRBV29-1 and TRBJ1-1; D uncertain. V lost 7 bases and J lost 6, with 9 bases in between. The CDR3 runs to 10 residues. The germline V gene encodes CDR1 SQVTM and CDR2 ANQGSEA. The CDR3 here is CSGRTAEAFF. DNA of the CDR3: TGCAGCGGGAGGACGGCTGAAGCTTTCTTT.

The chain links TRBV2 to TRBJ2-7; TRBD1 is a possible D gene (5 bases). Germline V gene sequence: CDR1 SNHLY, CDR2 FYNNEI. The CDR3 contains 14 residues. V was trimmed by 6 bases and J by 0 bases, leaving 12 bases between them. The CDR3 sequence: CASRGRQISYEQYF. CDR3 DNA: TGTGCCAGCAGGGGGCGACAAATCTCCTACGAGCAGTACTTC.

V gene TRBV5-1 combines with J gene TRBJ1-3; a possible D gene is TRBD1 (6 bases). V was clipped by 4 bases and J by 8 bases, with 19 bases between them. The CDR3 is made up of 15 amino acids. Per germline, CDR1 SGHRS and CDR2 YFSETQ. The CDR3 reads CASSGGGGRLDTIYF. The CDR3 DNA reads as TGCGCCAGCAGCGGGGGCGGGGGGCGCCTGGACACCATATATTTT.

The V gene is TRBV5-1, the J gene TRBJ2-2, with TRBD2 matching 7 bases. From germline, CDR1 is SGHRS and CDR2 YFSETQ. Trimming took 2 bases from V and 4 from J; bases not matched to a gene: 5. The CDR3 is 15 residues long. The CDR3 loop is CASSFGAGVTGELFF. CDR3 nucleotides: TGCGCCAGCAGCTTTGGGGCGGGAGTCACCGGGGAGCTGTTTTTT. Supplemented by reference TRBV5-1 and TRBJ2-2, the full variable domain reads KAGVTQTPRYLIKTRGQQVTLSCSPISGHRSVSWYQQTPGQGLQFLFEYFSETQRNKGNFPGRFSGRQFSNSRSEMNVSTLELGDSALYLCASSFGAGVTGELFFGEGSRLTVL.

The J gene is TRBJ2-1, the V gene TRBV4-2; 9 bases align to TRBD2. Germline V lookup: CDR1 LGHNA, CDR2 YNFKEQ. Trimming took 3 bases from V and 5 from J; bases not matched to a gene: 5. This CDR3 is 15 amino acids long. CDR3 bases: TGTGCCAGCAGCCAGACGACTAGCGGCGACAATGAGCAGTTCTTC. Residues: CASSQTTSGDNEQFF.

This chain uses TRBV24-1 with TRBJ2-7, with 7 bases identical to TRBD1. This CDR3 region has 17 residues. Trimming removed 3 bases from V and 0 bases from J; junction bases left unmatched: 10. The germline V gene has CDR1 KGHDR and CDR2 SFDVKD. The CDR3 DNA reads TGTGCCACCAGTGATCTCTTAGGACAGGTGACCTCCTACGAGCAGTACTTC. It specifies CATSDLLGQVTSYEQYF.

This chain joins TRBV4-1 and TRBJ1-2; the D is unclear. Germline V gene lookup returns CDR1 MGHRA and CDR2 YSYEKL. This CDR3 region has 14 residues. The germline V and J ends were trimmed by 1 base and 4 bases, with 10 bases remaining between them. CDR3 DNA: TGCGCCAGCAGCCAAGGAGAGCGTACCTATGGCTACACCTTC. Amino acid sequence: CASSQGERTYGYTF.

This clone has only one observation. The CDR3 reads CASSMRVSNYGYTF. In nucleotides, the CDR3 is TGTGCCAGTAGTATGAGGGTCTCCAACTATGGCTACACCTTC. The chain joins TRBV19 to TRBJ1-2; D gene uncertain. The CDR3 covers 14 residues. Per germline, CDR1 LNHDA and CDR2 SQIVND (reference sequence). The V and J ends lost 3 bases and 2 bases respectively, with 10 bases between them. Variable domain in full (rest from reference TRBV19 and TRBJ1-2): DGGITQSPKYLFRKEGQNVTLSCEQNLNHDAMYWYRQDPGQGLRLIYYSQIVNDFQKGDIAEGYSVSREKKESFPLTVTSAQKNPTAFYLCASSMRVSNYGYTFGSGTRLTVV.

V is TRBV7-6 and J is TRBJ2-1, with 15 bases that match TRBD2. CDR1 and CDR2 from the germline V gene are SGHVS and FNYEAQ. V dropped 5 bases and J dropped 0; count of bases not matched to a gene: 5. CDR3 size: 18 residues. In nucleotides, the CDR3 is TGTGCCAGCAGCCCGGGACTAGCGGGAGGATCCTCCTACAATGAGCAGTTCTTC. This codes for CASSPGLAGGSSYNEQFF. Full variable domain (remainder filled in from reference TRBV7-6 and TRBJ2-1): GAGVSQSPRYKVTKRGQDVALRCDPISGHVSLYWYRQALGQGPEFLTYFNYEAQQDKSGLPNDRFSAERPEGSISTLTIQRTEQRDSAMYRCASSPGLAGGSSYNEQFFGPGTRLTVL.

The CDR3 loop reads CASSAQGGYVNEQFF. The DNA of the CDR3 is TGTGCCAGCAGCGCCCAGGGAGGGTACGTCAATGAGCAGTTCTTC. J is TRBJ2-1 and V is TRBV11-3, with TRBD2 matching over 7 bases. V trimming: 5 bases; J trimming: 6 bases; junction bases outside the gene matches: 10. CDR3 length: 15 amino acids. Germline V lookup: CDR1 SGHNT, CDR2 YENEEA.

The sample holds one count of this clone. This chain joins TRBV11-2 and TRBJ1-1; TRBD1 might be the D (6 bases). The ends were cut back, 4 bases at V and 5 bases at J, with 11 bases in the middle. The CDR3 is 13 residues long. The germline CDR1 and CDR2 sequences are SGHAT and FQNNGV. CDR3 amino acids: CASSSRQATEAFF. CDR3 bases: TGTGCCAGCAGCTCGCGACAGGCGACTGAAGCTTTCTTT.

The V call is TRBV11-2, the J call TRBJ1-1, with D possibly matching TRBD1 (6 bases). Per germline, CDR1 SGHAT and CDR2 FQNNGV. This CDR3 has 12 amino acids. V was shortened by 6 bases and J by 5 bases, with 10 bases between the two germline ends. CDR3: CASRNRVTEAFF. Here the CDR3 DNA reads TGTGCCAGCAGAAACAGGGTTACTGAAGCTTTCTTT. The full variable domain, with the rest looked up from reference TRBV11-2 and TRBJ1-1, is EAGVAQSPRYKIIEKRQSVAFWCNPISGHATLYWYQQILGQGPKLLIQFQNNGVVDDSQLPKDRFSAERLKGVDSTLKIQPAKLEDSAVYLCASRNRVTEAFFGQGTRLTVV.

V gene TRBV5-1 combines with J gene TRBJ2-6, with 7 positions matching TRBD1. Germline V gives CDR1 SGHRS, CDR2 YFSETQ. V trimming: 5 bases; J trimming: 0 bases; junction bases outside the gene matches: 8. The CDR3 has 17 amino acids. CDR3 region: CASSGTAAYSGANVLTF. CDR3 sequence (DNA): TGCGCCAGCAGTGGGACAGCCGCTTACTCTGGGGCCAACGTCCTGACTTTC. Using reference TRBV5-1 and TRBJ2-6 for the parts outside the CDR3, the full variable domain is KAGVTQTPRYLIKTRGQQVTLSCSPISGHRSVSWYQQTPGQGLQFLFEYFSETQRNKGNFPGRFSGRQFSNSRSEMNVSTLELGDSALYLCASSGTAAYSGANVLTFGAGSRLTVL.